The rows below give T cell receptor beta chains drawn from one sample of a study of response to subunit inactivated influenza vaccine. MiXCR was run by TCRdb on the RT-PCR reads, yielding one entry per CDR3 protein. Here the sample spans around 760,000 distinct CDR3 sequences, approximately 15% being singletons. The specimen comprised PBMCs from blood, sampled approximately 15 days before vaccination. The receptors were sampled from a middle-aged man who received an inactivated influenza vaccine. CDR3s include the opening cysteine and the closing phenylalanine or tryptophan. D genes are given only for firm matches. Clone size is shown for a subset of rows, as once, few, many or a class of expanded clone.

D gene,J gene,clone size,V gene,CDR3 DNA,CDR3 protein
.,TRBJ2-5,.,TRBV20-1,TGCAGTGCTAGAGTGGGATACCAAGAGACCCAGTACTTC,CSARVGYQETQYF
TRBD1,TRBJ1-1,few,TRBV27,TGTGCCAGCAGTTCCCTTCCCGGGACAGGATCGAACACTGAAGCTTTCTTT,CASSSLPGTGSNTEAFF
.,TRBJ2-2,few,TRBV19,TGTGCCAGTAGTATAAGGAGCGGGGAGCTGTTTTTT,CASSIRSGELFF
.,TRBJ2-3,.,TRBV2,TGTGCCAGCGAATCCGCCTACAGGGTTGGCCCCACTCGTCCCCAGGATACGCAGTATTTT,CASESAYRVGPTRPQDTQYF
.,TRBJ2-2,few,TRBV9,TGTGCCAGCAGCGTAGCGGGAGTCCCCGGGGAGCTGTTTTTT,CASSVAGVPGELFF
.,TRBJ1-1,.,TRBV12-3/TRBV12-4,TGTGCCAGCAGTTTAACCGACAGGAACACTGAAGCTTTCTTT,CASSLTDRNTEAFF
.,TRBJ2-5,.,TRBV10-2,TGCGCCAGCACCGGGACGGTGGTGGAGACCCAGTACTTC,CASTGTVVETQYF
.,TRBJ2-6,few,TRBV6-1,TGTGCCAGCAGCCCTCAGGGGACTGGGGCCAACGTCCTGACTTTC,CASSPQGTGANVLTF
TRBD2,TRBJ2-3,.,TRBV10-3,TGTGCCATCAGTGGACCTGCACTAGCGGGAGTTAAGAGCACAGATACGCAGTATTTT,CAISGPALAGVKSTDTQYF
.,TRBJ2-1,few,TRBV24-1,TGTGCCACCAGTGATTTGACCCGCGGAGGCGATGAGCAGTTCTTC,CATSDLTRGGDEQFF
.,TRBJ2-2,few,TRBV7-2,TGTGCCACTAGACAGGGAGGCGACACCGGGGAGCTGTTTTTT,CATRQGGDTGELFF
.,TRBJ1-1,.,TRBV7-9,TGTGCCAGCAGCTCGAGAGGGACTATGAACACTGAAGCTTTCTTT,CASSSRGTMNTEAFF
TRBD1,TRBJ1-1,few,TRBV7-3,TGTGCCAGCAGCTCGAGGGGGCAGGGCACTGAAGCTTTCTTT,CASSSRGQGTEAFF
.,TRBJ1-2,.,TRBV3-1,TGTGCCAGCAGCCAAGTGTGGGGTTCCACCTATGGCTACACCTTC,CASSQVWGSTYGYTF
.,TRBJ2-7,few,TRBV5-1,TGCGCCAGCAGCTTGGCGACAGCTTCCTACGAGCAGTACTTC,CASSLATASYEQYF
.,TRBJ2-2,few,TRBV2,TGTGCCAGCAGTGTTAGCGGTTACTCCCCCGGGGAGCTGTTTTTT,CASSVSGYSPGELFF
TRBD1,TRBJ2-1,.,TRBV16,TGTGCCAGCAGCCAAACCGGGACAGTGGGGGCTAGTGAGCAGTTCTTC,CASSQTGTVGASEQFF
.,TRBJ2-1,.,TRBV11-1,TGTGCCAGCAGCTTTTCCTGGGGAGGGGGCTACTCGAGGAGCTACAATGAGCAGTTCTTC,CASSFSWGGGYSRSYNEQFF
.,TRBJ1-2,.,TRBV20-1,TGCAGTGCTACGGACAGCGTTAACTATGGCTACACCTTC,CSATDSVNYGYTF
.,TRBJ2-7,.,TRBV20-1,TGCAGTGCTAGATTTGGACAGCTAGCCTACGAGCAGTACTTC,CSARFGQLAYEQYF
TRBD1,TRBJ1-1,.,TRBV19,TGTGCCAGTAGTAAACCCTCCGGGACAGAGGAAGCTTTCTTT,CASSKPSGTEEAFF
.,TRBJ1-6,.,TRBV20-1,TGCTGCGCTAGAGATCTGACAGACAGCTCCTATAATTCACCCCTCCACTTT,CCARDLTDSSYNSPLHF
.,TRBJ2-5,.,TRBV7-8,TGTGCCAGCAGCTTTGAAGTCAGTCAAGAGACCCAGTACTTC,CASSFEVSQETQYF
.,TRBJ2-6,few,TRBV20-1,TGCAGTGCTAGTGACTGGCAGGGCAACTCTGGGGCCAACGTCCTGACTTTC,CSASDWQGNSGANVLTF
.,TRBJ2-7,few,TRBV19,TGTGCCAGTAAACCCCCGGGGAGATACGAGCAGTACTTC,CASKPPGRYEQYF
TRBD1,TRBJ2-1,few,TRBV5-5,TGTGCCAGCTCCCGGGACAGAAGACACAATGAGCAGTTCTTC,CASSRDRRHNEQFF
.,TRBJ2-7,.,TRBV20-1,TGCAGTGCCAGACGAGGGGTTTACGAGCAGTACTTC,CSARRGVYEQYF
.,TRBJ2-2,.,TRBV12-3/TRBV12-4,TGTGCCAGCAGTTGGTCCGCAGGGGTTCCCGGGGAGCTGTTTTTT,CASSWSAGVPGELFF